Here is one TCR beta chain with its context. The J segment lost 3 bases and the V segment lost 0 bases, leaving 7 bases of the junction unmatched. Germline V gene lookup returns CDR1 SGHRS and CDR2 YFSETQ. The CDR3 runs to 17 residues. This sample was taken from a study of identical twins. Template switching added a universal primer site; cDNA carried unique molecular identifiers. MiXCR, run by TCRdb on the 5' RACE reads, gives a single entry per CDR3 protein. The sample consists of just under 550,000 distinct CDR3 sequences, 13% to 15% of them appearing once. Among all donors, each was a healthy Caucasian. The data also belong to a second study, concerning yellow fever vaccine responses in identical twins.

Sequenced: CD4+ T cells sorted from blood. This TCR derives from a woman in her late teens or twenties in good health. This chain joins TRBV5-1 and TRBJ2-3, with 10 positions matching TRBD2. This chain's CDR3 is CASSLAGGSGRTDTQYF. The CDR3 DNA follows: TGCGCCAGCAGCTTGGCCGGAGGTAGCGGGAGGACAGATACGCAGTATTTT.